Sequencing of this T cell receptor (beta chain) was carried out in a study of identifying expanded T cells in peripheral blood. Study-wide findings and caveats: Approximately 1.2 clones differed between technical replicates, versus about 17 and 20 over time. Variance in clone template counts between approximately two-week samples significantly increased with total template count across all healthy donors.

This table comes from immunoSEQ multiplex PCR, and its TCRdb copy is limited to in-frame clones, with some not included. The sample holds 85,000 to 100,000 clones, approximately 88% seen once. Healthy donors had no documented immune events, such as infections, while sampled. With V trimmed by 1 base and J by 2 bases, 7 bases remained unmatched. There are 17 residues in the CDR3. Per germline, CDR1 SQVTM and CDR2 ANQGSEA. There are a few counts of this clone. Its specificity is unknown. The chain links TRBV29-1 to TRBJ2-2; 10 nucleotides match TRBD2. The TCR comes from a person between 18 and 70 years old in good health. The sample was blood. In DNA form, the CDR3 reads TGCAGCGTTGAAGGCCCTAGCGGGAGTTCAAACACCGGGGAGCTGTTTTTT. Translation: CSVEGPSGSSNTGELFF.